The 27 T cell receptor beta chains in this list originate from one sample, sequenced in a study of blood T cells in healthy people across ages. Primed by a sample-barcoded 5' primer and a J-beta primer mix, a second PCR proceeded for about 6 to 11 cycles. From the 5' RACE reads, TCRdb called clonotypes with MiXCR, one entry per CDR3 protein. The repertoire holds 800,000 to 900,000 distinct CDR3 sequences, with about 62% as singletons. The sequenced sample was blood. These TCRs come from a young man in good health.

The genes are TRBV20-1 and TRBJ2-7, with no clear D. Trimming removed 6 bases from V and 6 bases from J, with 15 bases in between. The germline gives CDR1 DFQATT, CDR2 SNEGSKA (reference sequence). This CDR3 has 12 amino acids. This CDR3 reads CSAATPRREQYF. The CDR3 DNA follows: TGCAGTGCCGCCACCCCGAGGCGCGAGCAGTACTTC.

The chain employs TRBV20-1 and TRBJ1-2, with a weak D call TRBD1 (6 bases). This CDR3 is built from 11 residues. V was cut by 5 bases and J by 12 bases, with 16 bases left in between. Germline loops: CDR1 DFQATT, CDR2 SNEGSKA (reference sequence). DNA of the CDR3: TGCAGTGCTGAGCGGTCACAGGGTCACACCTTC. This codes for CSAERSQGHTF.

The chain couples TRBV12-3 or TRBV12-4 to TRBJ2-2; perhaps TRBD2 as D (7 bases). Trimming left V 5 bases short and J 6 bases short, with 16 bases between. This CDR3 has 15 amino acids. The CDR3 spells CASSPLYGGPGELFF. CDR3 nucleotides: TGTGCCAGCAGTCCACTCTACGGGGGGCCCGGGGAGCTGTTTTTT.

In DNA form, the CDR3 reads TGTGCCAGCAGCTCATATTCGGCAGATACGCAGTATTTT. Translation: CASSSYSADTQYF. The gene calls are TRBV11-2 and TRBJ2-3; no firm D call. The CDR3 totals 13 residues. Germline V gene lookup returns CDR1 SGHAT and CDR2 FQNNGV. V lost 4 bases and J 4 bases, leaving 9 bases between the germline ends.

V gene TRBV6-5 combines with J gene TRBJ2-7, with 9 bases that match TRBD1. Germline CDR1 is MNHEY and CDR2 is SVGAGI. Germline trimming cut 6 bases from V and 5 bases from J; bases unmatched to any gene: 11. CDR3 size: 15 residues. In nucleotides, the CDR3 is TGTGCCAGCAGGTATACAGGGGGCGGACAGAACGAGCAGTACTTC. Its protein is CASRYTGGGQNEQYF.

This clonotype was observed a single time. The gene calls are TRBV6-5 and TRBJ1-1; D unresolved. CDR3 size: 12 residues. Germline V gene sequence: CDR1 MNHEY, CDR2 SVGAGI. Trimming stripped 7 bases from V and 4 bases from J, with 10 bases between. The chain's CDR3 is CASTSGRTEAFF. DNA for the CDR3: TGTGCCAGCACCTCTGGGCGCACTGAAGCTTTCTTT.

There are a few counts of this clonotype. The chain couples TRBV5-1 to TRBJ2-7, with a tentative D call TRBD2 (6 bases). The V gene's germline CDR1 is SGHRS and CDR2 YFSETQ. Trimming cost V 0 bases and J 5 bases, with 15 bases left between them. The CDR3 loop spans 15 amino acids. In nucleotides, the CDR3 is TGCGCCAGCAGCTTGGAAGGGCAAGGGACTGACGAGCAGTACTTC. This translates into CASSLEGQGTDEQYF.

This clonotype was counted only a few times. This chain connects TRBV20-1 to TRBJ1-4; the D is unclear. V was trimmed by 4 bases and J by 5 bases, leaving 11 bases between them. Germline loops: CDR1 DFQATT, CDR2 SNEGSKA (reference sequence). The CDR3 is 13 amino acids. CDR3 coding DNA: TGCAGTGCTACCAGAACCTTGAATGAAAAACTGTTTTTT. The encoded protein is CSATRTLNEKLFF.

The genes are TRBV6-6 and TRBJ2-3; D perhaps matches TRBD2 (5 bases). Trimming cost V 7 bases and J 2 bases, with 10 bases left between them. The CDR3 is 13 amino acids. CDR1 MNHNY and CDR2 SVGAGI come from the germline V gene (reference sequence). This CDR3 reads CASNLGLTDTQYF. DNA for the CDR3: TGTGCCAGCAACCTCGGACTCACAGATACGCAGTATTTT.

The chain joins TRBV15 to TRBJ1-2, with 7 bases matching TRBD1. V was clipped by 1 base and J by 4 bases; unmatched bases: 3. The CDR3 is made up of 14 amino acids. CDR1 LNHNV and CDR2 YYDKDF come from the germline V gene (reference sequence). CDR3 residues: CATSRATGSYGYTF. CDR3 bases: TGTGCCACCAGCAGAGCGACAGGGAGCTATGGCTACACCTTC.

The CDR3 coding sequence is TGCAGCGGGCGACAGCAGCACGAGCAGTACTTC. This gives the protein CSGRQQHEQYF. The rearrangement joins TRBV29-1 to TRBJ2-7, with D possibly matching TRBD1 (5 bases). Trimming pared 7 bases from V and 5 bases from J, leaving 12 bases between. This CDR3 spans 11 amino acids. From germline, CDR1 is SQVTM and CDR2 ANQGSEA.

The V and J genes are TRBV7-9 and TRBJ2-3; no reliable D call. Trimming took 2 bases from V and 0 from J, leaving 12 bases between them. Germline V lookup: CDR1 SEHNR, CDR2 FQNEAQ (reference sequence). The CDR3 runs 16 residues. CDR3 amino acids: CASSLKRSASTDTQYF. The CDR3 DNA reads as TGTGCCAGCAGCTTAAAACGAAGTGCTAGCACAGATACGCAGTATTTT.

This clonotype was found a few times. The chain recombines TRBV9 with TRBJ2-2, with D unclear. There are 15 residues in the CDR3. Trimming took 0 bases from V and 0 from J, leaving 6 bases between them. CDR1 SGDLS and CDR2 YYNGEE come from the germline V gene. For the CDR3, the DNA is TGTGCCAGCAGCGTAGAGGGCGCGAACACCGGGGAGCTGTTTTTT. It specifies CASSVEGANTGELFF.

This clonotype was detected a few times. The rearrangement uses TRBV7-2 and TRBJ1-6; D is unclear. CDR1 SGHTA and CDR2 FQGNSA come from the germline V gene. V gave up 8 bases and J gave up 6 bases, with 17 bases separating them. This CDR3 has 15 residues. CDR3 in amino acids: CASVLSTDPNSPLHF. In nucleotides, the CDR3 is TGTGCCAGCGTACTATCGACGGACCCTAATTCACCCCTCCACTTT. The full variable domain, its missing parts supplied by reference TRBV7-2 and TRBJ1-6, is GAGVSQSPSNKVTEKGKDVELRCDPISGHTALYWYRQSLGQGLEFLIYFQGNSAPDKSGLPSDRFSAERTGGSVSTLTIQRTQQEDSAVYLCASVLSTDPNSPLHFGNGTRLTVT.

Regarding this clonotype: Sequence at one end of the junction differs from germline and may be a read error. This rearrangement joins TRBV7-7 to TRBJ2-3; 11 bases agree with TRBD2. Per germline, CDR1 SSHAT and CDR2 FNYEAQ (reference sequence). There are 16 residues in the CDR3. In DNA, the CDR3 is TGTGCTAGCAGCCAGAGACTAGCGGGGCCCACAGATACGCAGTATTTT. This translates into CASSQRLAGPTDTQYF.

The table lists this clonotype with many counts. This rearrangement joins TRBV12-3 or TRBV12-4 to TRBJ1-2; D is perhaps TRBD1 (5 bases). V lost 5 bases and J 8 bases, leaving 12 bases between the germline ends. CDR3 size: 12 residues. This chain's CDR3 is CASSHSPGGYTF. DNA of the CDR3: TGTGCCAGCAGTCATTCGCCAGGGGGCTACACCTTC.

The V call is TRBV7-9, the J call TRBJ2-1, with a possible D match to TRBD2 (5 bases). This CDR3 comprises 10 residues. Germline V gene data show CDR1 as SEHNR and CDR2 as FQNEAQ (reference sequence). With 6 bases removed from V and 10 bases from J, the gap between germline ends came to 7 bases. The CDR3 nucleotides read TGTGCCAGCAGTACGGGGGAGCAGTTCTTC. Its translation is CASSTGEQFF.

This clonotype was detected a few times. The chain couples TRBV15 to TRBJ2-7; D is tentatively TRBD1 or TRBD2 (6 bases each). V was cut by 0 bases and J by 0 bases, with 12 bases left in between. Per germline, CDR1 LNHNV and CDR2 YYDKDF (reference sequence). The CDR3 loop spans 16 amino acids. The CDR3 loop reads CATSRDIGGSSYEQYF. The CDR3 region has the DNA TGTGCCACCAGCAGAGATATAGGGGGGAGCTCCTACGAGCAGTACTTC.

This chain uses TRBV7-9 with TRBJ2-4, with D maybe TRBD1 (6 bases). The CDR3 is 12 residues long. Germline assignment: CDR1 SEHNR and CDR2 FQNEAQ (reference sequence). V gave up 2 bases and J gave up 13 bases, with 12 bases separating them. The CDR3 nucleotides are TGTGCCAGCAGCTTATCTGTACAGGGACAGTACTTC. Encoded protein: CASSLSVQGQYF. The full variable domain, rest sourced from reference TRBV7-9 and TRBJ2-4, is DTGVSQNPRHKITKRGQNVTFRCDPISEHNRLYWYRQTLGQGPEFLTYFQNEAQLEKSRLLSDRFSAERPKGSFSTLEIQRTEQGDSAMYLCASSLSVQGQYFGAGTRLSVL.

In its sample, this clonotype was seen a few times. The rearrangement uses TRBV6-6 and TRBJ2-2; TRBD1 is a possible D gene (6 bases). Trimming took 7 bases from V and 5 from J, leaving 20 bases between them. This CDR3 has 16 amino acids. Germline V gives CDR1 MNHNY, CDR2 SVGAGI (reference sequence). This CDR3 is CASKLPGHFMTGELFF. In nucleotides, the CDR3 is TGTGCCAGCAAATTACCGGGACACTTTATGACCGGGGAGCTGTTTTTT.

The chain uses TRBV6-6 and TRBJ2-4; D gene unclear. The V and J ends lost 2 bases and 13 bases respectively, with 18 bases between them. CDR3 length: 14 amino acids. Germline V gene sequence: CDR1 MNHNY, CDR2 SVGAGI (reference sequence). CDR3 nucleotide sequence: TGTGCCAGCAGTTACCCACGGCTAGAATACGGGCAGTACTTC. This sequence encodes CASSYPRLEYGQYF.

The CDR3 DNA reads TGTGCCAGCAGCCAATTGGAAGCAAGGAGGGAGCAGTTCTTC. It is translated as CASSQLEARREQFF. V is TRBV14 and J is TRBJ2-1; D possibly corresponds to TRBD2 (5 bases). The germline V gene has CDR1 SGHDN and CDR2 FVKESK. Trimming stripped 2 bases from V and 10 bases from J, with 15 bases between. The CDR3 sequence is 14 residues long.

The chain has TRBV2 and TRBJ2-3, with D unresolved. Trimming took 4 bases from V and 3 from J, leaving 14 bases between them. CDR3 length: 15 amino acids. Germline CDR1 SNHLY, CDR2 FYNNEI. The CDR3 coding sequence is TGTGCCAGCAGTGTCGGCCTTGGCCCAACAGATACGCAGTATTTT. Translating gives CASSVGLGPTDTQYF.

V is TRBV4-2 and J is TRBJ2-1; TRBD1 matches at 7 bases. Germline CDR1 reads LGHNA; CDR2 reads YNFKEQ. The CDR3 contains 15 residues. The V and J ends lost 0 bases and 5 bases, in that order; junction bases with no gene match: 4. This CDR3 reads CASSQEGTAHNEQFF. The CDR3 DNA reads TGTGCCAGCAGCCAAGAGGGGACAGCACACAATGAGCAGTTCTTC.

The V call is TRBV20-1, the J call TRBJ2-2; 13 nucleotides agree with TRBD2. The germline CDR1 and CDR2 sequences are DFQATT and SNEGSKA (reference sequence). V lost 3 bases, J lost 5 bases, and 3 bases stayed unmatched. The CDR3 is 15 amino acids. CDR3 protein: CSARRLAGGTGELFF. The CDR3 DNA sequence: TGCAGTGCTAGGCGACTAGCGGGGGGTACCGGGGAGCTGTTTTTT.

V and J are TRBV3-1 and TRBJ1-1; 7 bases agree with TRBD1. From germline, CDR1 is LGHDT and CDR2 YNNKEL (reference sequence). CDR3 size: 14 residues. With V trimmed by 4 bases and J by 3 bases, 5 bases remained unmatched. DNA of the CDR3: TGTGCCAGCAGCCGTATCGACAGGGACACTGAAGCTTTCTTT. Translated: CASSRIDRDTEAFF.

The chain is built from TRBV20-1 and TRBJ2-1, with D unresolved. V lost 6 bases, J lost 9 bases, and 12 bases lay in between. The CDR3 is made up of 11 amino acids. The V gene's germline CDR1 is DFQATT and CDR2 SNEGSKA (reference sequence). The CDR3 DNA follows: TGCAGTGCCCTAGGGCCCACTGAGCAGTTCTTC. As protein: CSALGPTEQFF.